This is a list of T cell receptor beta chains from one sample in a study of T cell repertoires in cytomegalovirus infection. TCRdb redid the calling of the reads with MiXCR, one entry per CDR3 protein. The sample lists 250,000 to 300,000 distinct CDR3 sequences, about 13% seen once, with 8.5% to 9% in the top ten. The sample consisted of PBMCs. Receptor source: a human donor in good health (CMV status not recorded). Some clones in this sample may be carry-over from other donors' samples. Each CDR3 is given with its conserved first and last residue. Fields, in order: clone size, D gene, J gene, V gene, CDR3 DNA, CDR3 protein. A D gene is named only where the DNA matches it firmly. The size entry is marked missing in some rows and otherwise reads once, few, many or a size class.

many TRBD2 TRBJ2-5 TRBV7-2 TGTGCCAGCAGCGGACAACTAGCGGGACCACAAGAGACCCAGTACTTC CASSGQLAGPQETQYF
- TRBD2 TRBJ2-1 TRBV20-1 TGCAGTGCTAGAGATCTAGCGGGAGGAGTCAATGAGCAGTTCTTC CSARDLAGGVNEQFF
many - TRBJ2-3 TRBV7-2 TGTGCCAGCAGCCCGTGGGGCAGTTACACAGATACGCAGTATTTT CASSPWGSYTDTQYF
many - TRBJ1-3 TRBV7-2 TGTGCCAGCAGCCCAAGGGTTTCCTCTGGAAACACCATATATTTT CASSPRVSSGNTIYF
few TRBD1 TRBJ1-2 TRBV12-3/TRBV12-4 TGTGCCAGCAGTTCCGGACAGGAGACAAACTATGGCTACACCTTC CASSSGQETNYGYTF
many TRBD1 TRBJ2-1 TRBV11-2 TGTGCCAGCACCACCCCGGGACAGACGTACAATGAGCAGTTCTTC CASTTPGQTYNEQFF
few TRBD2 TRBJ2-5 TRBV10-3 TGTGCCATCAGTGAGTCGAGTTTGCGGGAGAGGGACCAAGAGACCCAGTACTTC CAISESSLRERDQETQYF
- - TRBJ1-1 TRBV6-8 TGTGCCAGCAGTTACTCGAAGGTGGGAAAAGCTTTCTTT CASSYSKVGKAFF
- TRBD2 TRBJ2-1 TRBV25-1 TGTGCCAGCAGTGAATTTAGGAGCGGGAGTTGGGACAATGAGCAGTTCTTC CASSEFRSGSWDNEQFF
many TRBD2 TRBJ2-1 TRBV7-6 TGTGCCAGTAGCTCCCTGACAGCGGGATCCTACAATGAGCAGTTCTTC CASSSLTAGSYNEQFF
many - TRBJ2-6 TRBV6-5 TGTGCCAGCAGTTACCAACAAGGGGCACTTGGGGCCAACGTCCTGACTTTC CASSYQQGALGANVLTF
few - TRBJ1-5 TRBV18 TGTGCCAGCTCACCGGCGGTCAATCAGCCCCAGCATTTT CASSPAVNQPQHF
many TRBD1 TRBJ2-5 TRBV4-1 TGCGCCAGCAGCCAAGAGCTGGGGGACAGGGCAGTCGGTAGGAGTGAGACCCAGTACTTC CASSQELGDRAVGRSETQYF
few TRBD1 TRBJ2-7 TRBV6-1 TGTGCCAGCAACCCGAGGACAGGGGGCTACGAGCAGTACTTC CASNPRTGGYEQYF
- - TRBJ1-1 TRBV19 TGTGCCAGTATACCCCTTGGGGCAATTAACACTGAAGCTTTCTTT CASIPLGAINTEAFF
- - TRBJ1-2 TRBV5-1 TGCGCCAGCAGCTTGGAGGCAGCAGCTAACTATGGCTACACCTTC CASSLEAAANYGYTF